The rows below give T cell receptor beta chains drawn from one sample of a study of blood T cell repertoires in COVID-19. Sequencing was performed with immunoSEQ multiplex PCR; in TCRdb, only in-frame clones are kept and a portion is missing. The table has 140,000 or so clones, 80% seen once. The source material was peripheral blood. Receptor source: a man aged 70 or older who had recovered from COVID-19. CDR3s include the opening cysteine and the closing phenylalanine or tryptophan. The D gene is left open where the match is weak. The size entry is marked missing in some rows and otherwise reads once, few, many or a size class.

v_call	clone_size	d_call	j_call	cdr3_nt	cdr3_aa
TRBV2	.	.	TRBJ2-1	TGTGCCAGCAGTGAAGGCCTCACGGGTAATGAGCAGTTCTTC	CASSEGLTGNEQFF
TRBV3-1/TRBV3-2	.	TRBD1	TRBJ2-3	TGTGCCAGCAGCCCTTATGACAGGGGAAACACAGATACGCAGTATTTT	CASSPYDRGNTDTQYF
TRBV30	.	TRBD1	TRBJ1-2	TGTGCCTGGGATTCCGAGGGACAGGTTTCGGGCTACACCTTC	CAWDSEGQVSGYTF
TRBV5-6	.	.	TRBJ2-7	TGTGCCAGCAGCTTACCTGGGGGGTACGAGCAGTACTTC	CASSLPGGYEQYF
TRBV5-6	.	TRBD2	TRBJ2-1	TGTGCCAGCACCAAACGGGGAGGGCCATACAATGAGCAGTTCTTC	CASTKRGGPYNEQFF
TRBV14	.	TRBD1	TRBJ2-7	TGTGCCAGCAGCCCACCGGGACAGGGACACGAGCAGTACTTC	CASSPPGQGHEQYF
TRBV7-2	.	.	TRBJ2-5	TGTGCCAGCAGCTTAGTCGCGGCCCAAGGCCGGGAGACCCAGTACTTC	CASSLVAAQGRETQYF
TRBV18	.	.	TRBJ1-2	TGTGCCAGCTCACCGGTGGGCAGGGAGGATGGCTACACCTTC	CASSPVGREDGYTF
TRBV7-6	.	TRBD1	TRBJ2-7	TGTGCCAGCAGCTTAGGTGGGGACAGCCGATACGAGCAGTACTTC	CASSLGGDSRYEQYF
TRBV7-6	.	TRBD2	TRBJ2-5	TGTGCCAGCAGCTCAACGGGACTAGCGGGAGCAGAGACCCAGTACTTC	CASSSTGLAGAETQYF
TRBV7-2	.	TRBD1	TRBJ2-7	TGTGCCAGCAGCTCTTCCGGGACAGGGGGCTACGAGCAGTACTTC	CASSSSGTGGYEQYF
TRBV5-4	.	.	TRBJ2-5	TGTGCCAGCAGCGAAGGGGCCATCCAAGAGACCCAGTACTTC	CASSEGAIQETQYF
TRBV6-5	few	TRBD1	TRBJ1-5	TGTGCCAGCAGGGGGGGGACAGGAGCTAATCAGCCCCAGCATTTT	CASRGGTGANQPQHF
TRBV2	.	.	TRBJ2-1	TGTGCCAGCAGTGGTGCGGAGGGGCTATACAATGAGCAGTTCTTC	CASSGAEGLYNEQFF
TRBV5-1	.	TRBD2	TRBJ2-3	TGCGCCAGCAGCCCAGGGGTCCTAGCGGGGAGCACAGATACGCAGTATTTT	CASSPGVLAGSTDTQYF
TRBV12-3/TRBV12-4	once	.	TRBJ2-7	TGTGCCAGCAGTGATAGGAGCTCCTACGAGCAGTACTTC	CASSDRSSYEQYF
TRBV30	few	TRBD1	TRBJ1-2	TGTGCCTGGAGCCCGCACAGGGACAGGAGAATTTTC	CAWSPHRDRRIF
TRBV7-3	.	TRBD1	TRBJ1-6	TGTGCCAGCAGCCCCGGGACAGCAAATTCACCCCTCCACTTT	CASSPGTANSPLHF
TRBV30	.	TRBD1	TRBJ2-7	TGTGCCTGGAGCCCCGGGACAGGGGTACACGAGCAGTACTTC	CAWSPGTGVHEQYF
TRBV2	.	TRBD1	TRBJ1-5	TGTGCCAGCAGTCTAGGGACAGTCAGCAATCAGCCCCAGCATTTT	CASSLGTVSNQPQHF
TRBV5-4	.	.	TRBJ2-2	TGTGCCAGCAGCTTTCTCCAGGCAGCGGTGAACACCGGGGAGCTGTTTTTT	CASSFLQAAVNTGELFF
TRBV27	.	TRBD1	TRBJ2-1	TGTGCCAGCAGTTTATTGGACAGGGGAAGGGGCAATGAGCAGTTCTTC	CASSLLDRGRGNEQFF
TRBV7-9	.	.	TRBJ2-1	TGTGCCAGCAGCCACGGACAAGGCCTAACCTCCTACAATGAGCAGTTCTTC	CASSHGQGLTSYNEQFF
TRBV6-5	.	TRBD2	TRBJ2-7	TGTGCCAGCGGGAGGGTACCCTACGAGCAGTACTTC	CASGRVPYEQYF
TRBV25-1	once	TRBD2	TRBJ2-7	TGTGCCAGCAGTGACCCCGGGACTAGCGGGAGGAAATACGAGCAGTACTTC	CASSDPGTSGRKYEQYF
TRBV4-1	.	.	TRBJ2-3	TGCGCCAGCAGCCAAGGTAGCGCGGGAAGCACAGATACGCAGTATTTT	CASSQGSAGSTDTQYF
TRBV6-2/TRBV6-3	once	TRBD2	TRBJ2-1	TGTGCCAGCAGTTACTTTAGCGGGAGCCACAATGAGCAGTTCTTC	CASSYFSGSHNEQFF
TRBV2	.	.	TRBJ1-2	TGTGCCAGCAGCGAGTCAGGTGGGAAGGGGGGCTACACCTTC	CASSESGGKGGYTF
TRBV27	.	.	TRBJ2-2	TGTGCCAGCAGGGGTCAGGGGAACACCGGGGAGCTGTTTTTT	CASRGQGNTGELFF
TRBV25-1	.	TRBD1	TRBJ2-2	TGTGCCAGCAGTTACAGGGGAATAAACACCGGGGAGCTGTTTTTT	CASSYRGINTGELFF
TRBV11-2	.	TRBD2	TRBJ2-1	TGTGCCAGCAGCTTCGGGACTACTATCAATGAGCAGTTCTTC	CASSFGTTINEQFF
TRBV29-1	.	TRBD2	TRBJ2-7	TGCAGCGTTCTGCTAGCGGGTGAGCAGTACTTC	CSVLLAGEQYF
TRBV6-5	few	.	TRBJ1-4	TGTGCCAGCAGTTACTCGTGGGGGGTTGGTGAAAAACTGTTTTTT	CASSYSWGVGEKLFF
TRBV7-9	.	.	TRBJ2-1	TGTGCCAGCAGCCAAACAGAGAGCTCCTACAATGAGCAGTTCTTC	CASSQTESSYNEQFF
TRBV11-1	.	.	TRBJ2-4	TGTGCCAGCAGCCGCGGGGCGGGAGCCAAAAACATTCAGTACTTC	CASSRGAGAKNIQYF
TRBV18	.	TRBD2	TRBJ2-2	TGTGCCAGCTCACCGCTCGGGACTAGCGGGGAGCTGTTTTTT	CASSPLGTSGELFF
TRBV6-5	.	.	TRBJ2-7	TGTGCCAGCAGGGCCGAGTTAGCCGGGCCGGGGGAGCAGTACTTC	CASRAELAGPGEQYF
TRBV5-1	.	TRBD2	TRBJ2-1	TGCGCCAGCAGCTTGTTGCGGGAGAAGGGCTATGAGCAGTTCTTC	CASSLLREKGYEQFF